Given below is one TCR beta chain in context. The assay was immunoSEQ multiplex PCR, and TCRdb's table has in-frame clones only and misses some. The sample consists of roughly 150,000 clones, over 75% of them appearing once. The data derive from a study of blood T cell repertoires in COVID-19. CDR1 SGHDT and CDR2 YYEEEE come from the germline V gene. The V end was cut by 5 bases, the J end by 6 bases, with 17 bases between. The CDR3 consists of 15 residues. The sequenced sample was peripheral blood. This chain links TRBV5-6 with TRBJ2-2, with D maybe TRBD1 (6 bases). The receptor was derived from a woman aged 45-59 years with acute or convalescent COVID-19. Here the CDR3 DNA reads TGTGCCAGCAGGCAACAGGGCGGGTTTGCCGGGGAGCTGTTTTTT. Its translation is CASRQQGGFAGELFF. The whole variable domain, filled in from reference TRBV5-6 and TRBJ2-2, reads DAGVTQSPTHLIKTRGQQVTLRCSPKSGHDTVSWYQQALGQGPQFIFQYYEEEERQRGNFPDRFSGHQFPNYSSELNVNALLLGDSALYLCASRQQGGFAGELFFGEGSRLTVL.